The sequence of this T cell receptor beta chain was determined in a study of response to subunit inactivated influenza vaccine. The study's findings and limits: It was the authors' suggestion that each seasonal influenza vaccination recruits few new T cells.

This clonotype has more than one count but fewer than ten. The antigen is unknown. The CDR3 sequence is 15 residues long. One entry per CDR3 protein results from TCRdb running MiXCR on the RT-PCR reads. The table shows roughly 650,000 distinct CDR3 sequences, with about 14% occurring only once. The sequence was collected from a man aged 45 to 65 who received an inactivated influenza vaccine. Specimen: PBMCs from blood, collected 14 to 15 days before vaccination. The genes are TRBV21-1 and TRBJ2-5; the table's D call, TRBD2, has no DNA check behind it. TRBV21-1 is labeled a pseudogene. For the CDR3, the DNA is TGTGCCAGGGGGACTAGCGGGAGCCCCCAAGAGACCCAGTACTTC. It codes for CARGTSGSPQETQYF.